This T cell receptor (beta chain) is drawn from a study of CD8 T cells in Susac syndrome. Sequencing targeted TCR beta in blood CD8+ and CD4+ T cells. An amount of RNA that ranged from about 0.45 to 1 ug was reverse transcribed with random hexamers. TCRdb called the immunoSEQ multiplex PCR reads again in MiXCR, with one record for every CDR3 protein. The table lists approximately 120,000 distinct CDR3 sequences, around nine tenths of them singletons. The sequence was obtained from a human donor with multiple sclerosis. The sequenced sample consisted of CD8+ T cells from PBMCs.

The CDR3 DNA follows: TGTGCCAGCAGCTTAGCCGGGACAGTCTATGGCTACACCTTC. Its translation: CASSLAGTVYGYTF. The chain carries TRBV7-6 and TRBJ1-2, with TRBD1 identical over 7 bases. Germline assignment: CDR1 SGHVS and CDR2 FNYEAQ. CDR3 length equals 14 residues. The ends lost 0 bases at V and 4 bases at J; junction bases unmatched: 2.